The rows below give T cell receptor beta chains drawn from one sample of a study of cytomegalovirus exposure and HLA in healthy donors. The method was immunoSEQ multiplex PCR; TCRdb's version includes in-frame clones alone and lacks a portion of them. The table has about 170,000 clones, over 85% seen once. Sample: PBMCs. Receptors were obtained from a man younger than 35 in good health and CMV-seropositive. Both conserved end residues are part of each CDR3.

>TRBV7-8
CASSLPPKTSGHHYEQYF
>TRBV10-2
CASTSSSYEQYF
>TRBV30
CAWTPTNLSGNTIYF
>TRBV27
CASSSHWSGRTGELFF
>TRBV6-5
CASTDGLTDTQYF
>TRBV7-8
CASSHRRSQETQYF
>TRBV27
CASRSGRSSNQPQHF
>TRBV4-1
CASSQDPGRDYGYTF
>TRBV20-1
CSAVLQLGQYF
>TRBV27
CASRLAGHYEQYF
>TRBV4-1
CASSEVTNGYGYTF
>TRBV19
CASSPTRGTSGLGVLAKNIQYF
>TRBV28
CASRPRDSPFQPQHF
>TRBV27
CASSRERNTGELFF